This T cell receptor beta chain was profiled in a study of CXCR3-negative and CXCR3-positive naive CD8 T cells. The CDR3 is 13 amino acids. Researchers prepared the TRB cDNA libraries using 5' RACE with UMI labels. Using the 5' RACE reads, TCRdb records one entry per CDR3 protein without DNA. The sample is made up of 50,000 to 65,000 distinct CDR3 sequences, and the top ten hold 3.5% to 5.5% of it. Among CD8+ T cells, naive ones were CD45RO-CCR7+CD27+CD95-. Study-level points and caveats: Comparably high diversity was seen in both naive subsets, and much lower diversity in memory CD8+ cells. With surface CD5 comparable between naive subsets, TCR strength was estimated using properties derived from the TRB CDR3. In naive cells, CXCR3-negative and CXCR3-positive subsets had similar TRBV-TRBJ usage; memory cells differed.

Worth noting for this clonotype: Its specificity is unknown.

Sequencing was done on a sample of naive CXCR3- CD8+ T cells from blood. The subset: CD45RO-CCR7+CD27+CD95- naive CD8+ T cells lacking CXCR3 (TNR3-). The source of this sequence is a human donor in good health. Some clones in this sample may be carry-over from other donors' samples. V usage is TRBV12-3 or TRBV12-4 and J usage is TRBJ1-2; the D call from TCRdb, TRBD1, cannot be confirmed without DNA. The CDR3 reads CASSTGTGFGYTF.